The T cell receptor beta chain described here comes from a study of shared clonotypes between healthy human individuals. Study results and caveats: Clonotype sharing across several donors was observed for 4.5% to 6.5% of naive CD4 clonotypes. Clonotype sharing across donors was expected to vary with sequencing depth. Blood was the only sampled material, and tissue repertoires likely differ.

Genomic DNA (from each subset) was split evenly across several immunoSEQ plates. Sequenced by immunoSEQ multiplex PCR; TCRdb stores in-frame clones only, minus some. The sample shows around 2.1 million clones, 93% of them seen only once. Remarks on this clone: No antigen is known for it.

Terminally differentiated effector memory CD45RA+ cells were excluded by CCR7 positive selection of CD45RO-negative cells. The germline V and J ends were trimmed by 4 bases and 0 bases, with 10 bases remaining between them. The germline V gene has CDR1 MGHRA and CDR2 YSYEKL. This CDR3 has 15 residues. The specimen sequenced was naive CD8+ T cells from PBMCs. The receptor was isolated from a man between 18 and 29 years old in good health. Some clones in this sample may be carry-over from other donors' samples. The rearrangement joins TRBV4-1 to TRBJ1-3; D ambiguous. CDR3 sequence reads: CASSPRSNSGNTIYF. In DNA form, the CDR3 reads TGCGCCAGCAGCCCCCGGTCAAACTCTGGAAACACCATATATTTT.